This T cell receptor beta chain was obtained from a study of vaccination and CD4 T cells after COVID-19. For this clonotype: Its antigen is not identified.

Researchers used the Oncomine TCR Beta short-read assay to sequence DNA from cultured CD4+ T cells. Genomic DNA from cultured CD4+ T cells was extracted. TCRdb analysed the PCR reads with MiXCR anew, one entry per CDR3 protein. The sample has thousands of distinct CDR3 sequences, roughly 64% seen once. The CDR3 has 17 residues. Germline lookup yields CDR1 LNHNV and CDR2 YYDKDF (reference sequence). V lost 0 bases to trimming and J lost 1 base, with 13 bases between them. Specified treatment: roughly ten-day PBMC culture with coronavirus spike peptide pools or control peptides (ViraFEST assay). This TCR was recovered from a human donor who had recovered from COVID-19. The J gene is TRBJ1-5, the V gene TRBV15, with no clear D. Sequencing was performed on CD4+ T cells from blood, cultured in vitro. DNA for the CDR3: TGTGCCACCAGCAGAGAGTTGGGCAGAAACAGCAATCAGCCCCAGCATTTT. This sequence encodes CATSRELGRNSNQPQHF. Variable domain in full (rest from reference TRBV15 and TRBJ1-5): DAMVIQNPRYQVTQFGKPVTLSCSQTLNHNVMYWYQQKSSQAPKLLFHYYDKDFNNEADTPDNFQSRRPNTSFCFLDIRSPGLGDTAMYLCATSRELGRNSNQPQHFGDGTRLSIL.